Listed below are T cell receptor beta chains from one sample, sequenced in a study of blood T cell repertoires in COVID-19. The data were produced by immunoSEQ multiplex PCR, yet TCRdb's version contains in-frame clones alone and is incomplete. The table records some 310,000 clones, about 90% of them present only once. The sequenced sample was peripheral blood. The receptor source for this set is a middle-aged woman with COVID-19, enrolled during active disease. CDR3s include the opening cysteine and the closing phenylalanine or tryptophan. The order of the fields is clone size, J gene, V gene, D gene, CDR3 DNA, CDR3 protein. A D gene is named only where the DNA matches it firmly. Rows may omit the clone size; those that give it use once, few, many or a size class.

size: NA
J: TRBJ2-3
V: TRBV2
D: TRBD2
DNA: TGTGCCAGCAGGCTAGCGGGAATCGATACGCAGTATTTT
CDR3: CASRLAGIDTQYF

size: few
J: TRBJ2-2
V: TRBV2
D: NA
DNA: TGTGCCAGCGGACGGGACATCACCACCGGGGAGCTGTTTTTT
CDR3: CASGRDITTGELFF

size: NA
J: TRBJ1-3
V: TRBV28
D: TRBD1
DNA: TGTGCCAGCAGTTTCCCCCAAGTCGGGACAGGGGAAAACACCATATATTTT
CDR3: CASSFPQVGTGENTIYF

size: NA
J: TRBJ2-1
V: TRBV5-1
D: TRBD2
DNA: TGCGCCAGCAGCCCGGGACTAGCGGGGTACAATGAGCAGTTCTTC
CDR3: CASSPGLAGYNEQFF

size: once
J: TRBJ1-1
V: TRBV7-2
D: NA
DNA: TGTGCCAGCAGCTTATCGGTCCTCACTGAAGCTTTCTTT
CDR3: CASSLSVLTEAFF

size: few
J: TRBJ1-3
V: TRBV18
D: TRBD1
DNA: TGTGCCAGCTCCCCAGACAGGGGGCCCGGAAACACCATATATTTT
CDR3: CASSPDRGPGNTIYF

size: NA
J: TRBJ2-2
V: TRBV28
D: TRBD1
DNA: TGTGCCAGCAGCCCGCAGGGGGCGGCGAACACCGGGGAGCTGTTTTTT
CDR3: CASSPQGAANTGELFF

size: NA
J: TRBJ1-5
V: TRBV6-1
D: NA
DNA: TGTGCCAGCAGTGAATGGAGGGACGACAATCAGCCCCAGCATTTT
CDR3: CASSEWRDDNQPQHF

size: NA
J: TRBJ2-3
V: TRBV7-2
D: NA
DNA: TGTGCCAGCAGCCCTGGGCCCCTCGGAGATACGCAGTATTTT
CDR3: CASSPGPLGDTQYF

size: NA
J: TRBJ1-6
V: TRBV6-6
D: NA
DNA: TGTGCCAGCAGGGACAAGGAGAGATCACCCCTCCACTTT
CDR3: CASRDKERSPLHF

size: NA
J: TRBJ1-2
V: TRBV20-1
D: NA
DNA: TGCAGTGCTTCACAGGGAAATGGCTACACCTTC
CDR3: CSASQGNGYTF

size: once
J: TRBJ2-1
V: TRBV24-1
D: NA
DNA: TGTGCCACCAGTGACCCGGACAGTAACAGCGAGCAGTTCTTC
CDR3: CATSDPDSNSEQFF

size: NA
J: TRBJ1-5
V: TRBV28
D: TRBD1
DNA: TGTGCCAGCAGTCCTGACCGAACAGGGGTTGTCGATCAGCCCCAGCATTTT
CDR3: CASSPDRTGVVDQPQHF

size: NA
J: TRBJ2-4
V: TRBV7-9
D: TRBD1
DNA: TGTGCCAGCAGCTTTACAGGGGGCGGTAGGGCCAAAAACATTCAGTACTTC
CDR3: CASSFTGGGRAKNIQYF

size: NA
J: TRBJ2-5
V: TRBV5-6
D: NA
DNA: TGTGCCAGCTCGGTCAACAAGCGGTGGTCCCTCCAAGAGACCCAGTACTTC
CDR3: CASSVNKRWSLQETQYF

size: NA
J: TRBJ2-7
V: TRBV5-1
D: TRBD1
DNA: TGCGCCAGCAGCTGGGGACAGGGGGTCGAGCAGTACTTC
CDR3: CASSWGQGVEQYF

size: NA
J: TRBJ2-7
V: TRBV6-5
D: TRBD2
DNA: TGTGCCAGCAGTTACTCCGGGACTAGCTCCTACGAGCAGTACTTC
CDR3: CASSYSGTSSYEQYF

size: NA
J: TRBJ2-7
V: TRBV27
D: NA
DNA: TGTGCCAGCAGTTTTGCTGGGGGGGCAGCCTACGAGCAGTACTTC
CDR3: CASSFAGGAAYEQYF

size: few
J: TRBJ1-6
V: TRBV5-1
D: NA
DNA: TGCGCCAGCAGCCCGGATCTCGTTGACAGTGCCTATAATTCACCCCTCCACTTT
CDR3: CASSPDLVDSAYNSPLHF

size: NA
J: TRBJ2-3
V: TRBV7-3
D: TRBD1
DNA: TGTGCCAGCAGCTTAACCCAGGGGGCGACGGGTACAGATACGCAGTATTTT
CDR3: CASSLTQGATGTDTQYF

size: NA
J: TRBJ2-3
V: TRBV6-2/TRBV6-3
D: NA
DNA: TGTGCCAGCAGTTCCCTATCGACAGGCTCCACAGATACGCAGTATTTT
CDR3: CASSSLSTGSTDTQYF

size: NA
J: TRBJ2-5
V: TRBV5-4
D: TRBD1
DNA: TGTGCCAGCAGCCTAGGACAGGGGAGAGAGACCCAGTACTTC
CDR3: CASSLGQGRETQYF

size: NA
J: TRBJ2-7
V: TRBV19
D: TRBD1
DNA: TGTGCCAGTAGTGCACCCGGGACAGGGGCTTCCTACGAGCAGTACTTC
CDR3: CASSAPGTGASYEQYF

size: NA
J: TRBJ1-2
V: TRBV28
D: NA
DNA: TGTGCCAGCACCTGGGCATCCCAGGGCTACACCTTC
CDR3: CASTWASQGYTF

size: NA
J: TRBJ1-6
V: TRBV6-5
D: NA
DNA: TGTGCCAGCAGTTACGGCCAGAATAATTCACCCCTCCACTTT
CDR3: CASSYGQNNSPLHF

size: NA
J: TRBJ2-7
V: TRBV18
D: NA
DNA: TGTGCCAGCTCACCATCGGGCAGGGGTATTGGCGAGCAGTACTTC
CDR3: CASSPSGRGIGEQYF

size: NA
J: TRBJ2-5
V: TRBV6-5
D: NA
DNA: TGTGCCAGCAGTTACTTGGCAGCAGGAGGGGAGACCCAGTACTTC
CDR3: CASSYLAAGGETQYF

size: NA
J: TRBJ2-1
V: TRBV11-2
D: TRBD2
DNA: TGTGCCAGCAGCCGGACTAGCACGGATGAGCAGTTCTTC
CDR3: CASSRTSTDEQFF

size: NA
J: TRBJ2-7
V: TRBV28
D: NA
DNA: TGTGCCAGCAGGGGGGGACCGAGCTCCTACGAGCAGTACTTC
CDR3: CASRGGPSSYEQYF

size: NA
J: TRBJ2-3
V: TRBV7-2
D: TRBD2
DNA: TGTGCCAGCAGCTTCAAGGGTGCGGGGGGCACAGATACGCAGTATTTT
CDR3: CASSFKGAGGTDTQYF

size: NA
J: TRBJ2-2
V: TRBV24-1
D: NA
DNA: TGTGCCACCAGTGATTCATACCGGGACAAGAACACCGGGGAGCTGTTTTTT
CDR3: CATSDSYRDKNTGELFF

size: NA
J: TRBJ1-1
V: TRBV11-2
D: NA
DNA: TGTGCCAGCAGCGACCGAAGGGGGAGCACTGAAGCTTTCTTT
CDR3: CASSDRRGSTEAFF

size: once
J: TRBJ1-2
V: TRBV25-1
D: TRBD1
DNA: TGTGCCAGCAGCCCGGGACAGCTCGGGGGCTACACCTTC
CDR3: CASSPGQLGGYTF

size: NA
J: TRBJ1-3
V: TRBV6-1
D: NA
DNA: TGTGCCAGCAGTGTCGCCGGGGCGGGGTATGGCTCTGGAAACACCATATATTTT
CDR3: CASSVAGAGYGSGNTIYF

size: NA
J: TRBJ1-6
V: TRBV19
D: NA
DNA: TGTGCCAGTAGTATAGCCTCAGGGGACTCCTATAATTCACCCCTCCACTTT
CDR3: CASSIASGDSYNSPLHF

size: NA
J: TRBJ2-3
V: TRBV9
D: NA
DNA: TGTGCCAGCAGCTCTCTCATGGGGTCGGACTTCACAGATACGCAGTATTTT
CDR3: CASSSLMGSDFTDTQYF

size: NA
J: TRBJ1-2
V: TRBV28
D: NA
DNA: TGTGCCAGCAACGGGTTCTATGGCTACACCTTC
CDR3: CASNGFYGYTF

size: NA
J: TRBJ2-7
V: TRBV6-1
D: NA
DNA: TGTGCCAGCAGTGAAGCCGGGAGCTCCTACGAGCAGTACTTC
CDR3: CASSEAGSSYEQYF

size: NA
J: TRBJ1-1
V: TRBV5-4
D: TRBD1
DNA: TGTGCCAGCAGCTTGGAACAGGGGGCGGGAATGACTGAAGCTTTCTTT
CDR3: CASSLEQGAGMTEAFF

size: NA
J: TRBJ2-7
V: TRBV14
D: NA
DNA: TGTGCCAGCAGCCACCGAAGGGGCCTCCCCGCCTACGAGCAGTACTTC
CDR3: CASSHRRGLPAYEQYF